Following are 14 T cell receptor beta chains from one sample sequenced in a study of blood T cell repertoires in COVID-19. Assay used: immunoSEQ multiplex PCR; TCRdb lists only in-frame clones, some missing. The sample holds more than 350,000 clones, approximately 92% seen once. The sequenced sample was PBMCs or T cells enriched from blood (not recorded which). The source of these receptors is a man aged 18 to 35 who had recovered from COVID-19.

The CDR3 spells CASSQAIITVANEKLFF. CDR3 nucleotide sequence: TGCGCCAGCAGCCAAGCTATAATAACAGTTGCTAATGAAAAACTGTTTTTT. The V call is TRBV4-1, the J call TRBJ1-4; D gene ambiguous. This CDR3 spans 17 amino acids. Trimming took off 1 base at V and 3 bases at J, with 15 bases between the two ends. The germline V gene encodes CDR1 MGHRA and CDR2 YSYEKL.

V is TRBV9 and J is TRBJ1-2, with a weak D call TRBD1 (5 bases). The CDR3 contains 12 residues. V lost 7 bases and J 5 bases, leaving 12 bases between the germline ends. Germline values: CDR1 SGDLS, CDR2 YYNGEE. The DNA for the CDR3 is TGTGCCAGCTCCCAGGACACTTATGGCTACACCTTC. The encoded protein is CASSQDTYGYTF.

The chain is built from TRBV7-9 and TRBJ1-2; no definite D call. The CDR3 length is 13 residues. Trimming cost V 4 bases and J 4 bases, with 10 bases left between them. Germline V gene data show CDR1 as SEHNR and CDR2 as FQNEAQ (reference sequence). The CDR3 is CASSSNGFYGYTF. Written as DNA, the CDR3 is TGTGCCAGCAGCTCTAACGGGTTCTATGGCTACACCTTC.

This clone was seen a single time. J is TRBJ1-5 and V is TRBV19; a possible D gene is TRBD1 (5 bases). The CDR3 is made up of 14 amino acids. Deletions cut 1 base from V and 7 bases from J, with 11 bases between. Germline loops: CDR1 LNHDA, CDR2 SQIVND (reference sequence). Here the CDR3 reads CASSIVTEVQPQHF. CDR3 DNA sequence: TGTGCCAGTAGTATAGTGACAGAGGTCCAGCCCCAGCATTTT.

This clone was seen once. Written as DNA, the CDR3 is TGTGCCAGCAGCTTAGACCCTAGCGGGACCTACGAGCAGTACTTC. Translating it yields CASSLDPSGTYEQYF. V is TRBV7-2 and J is TRBJ2-7, with 9 positions matching TRBD2. The CDR3 sequence is 15 residues long. Germline CDR1 is SGHTA and CDR2 is FQGNSA. Trimming at V came to 1 base and at J to 2 bases, leaving 3 bases not matched to a gene.

The V call is TRBV29-1, the J call TRBJ1-1, with TRBD1 as a possible D gene (5 bases). The V gene lost 5 bases and the J gene lost 5 bases, with 15 bases spanning the gap. This CDR3 has 13 residues. The germline CDR1 and CDR2 sequences are SQVTM and ANQGSEA. CDR3: CSVSRRAKTEAFF. CDR3 nucleotide sequence: TGCAGCGTTTCCCGCAGGGCAAAGACTGAAGCTTTCTTT.

The CDR3 is CASSLGSGGRYEQYF. The CDR3 region has the DNA TGTGCCAGCAGTCTAGGGAGCGGGGGACGGTACGAGCAGTACTTC. The chain recombines TRBV3-1 (or the pseudogene TRBV3-2) with TRBJ2-7, with 8 bases that match TRBD2. This CDR3 is built from 15 residues. V shed 6 bases, J shed 4 bases, and the junction held 11 bases outside the gene matches. From germline, CDR1 is LGHDT and CDR2 YNNKEL (reference sequence).

The chain employs TRBV3-1 (or the pseudogene TRBV3-2) and TRBJ2-7, with D perhaps TRBD1 (5 bases). The CDR3 spans 13 residues. Germline V lookup: CDR1 LGHDT, CDR2 YNNKEL (reference sequence). V lost 3 bases to trimming and J lost 7 bases, with 13 bases between them. The CDR3 spells CASSQQGPSEQYF. CDR3 DNA: TGTGCCAGCAGCCAGCAGGGTCCGAGTGAGCAGTACTTC.

CDR3 loop: CASSVRQGTNSPLHF. Written as DNA, the CDR3 is TGCGCCAGCAGCGTCCGACAGGGAACTAATTCACCCCTCCACTTT. The chain uses TRBV5-1 and TRBJ1-6; TRBD1 matches at 7 bases. Germline V gives CDR1 SGHRS, CDR2 YFSETQ. Trimming at V came to 4 bases and at J to 6 bases, leaving 7 bases not matched to a gene. CDR3 length: 15 amino acids.

J is TRBJ2-1 and V is TRBV4-1; D is unresolved. The CDR3 spans 15 residues. In germline, CDR1 is MGHRA, CDR2 YSYEKL. Between the trimmed V and J ends, which lost 3 bases and 0 bases, there was a span of 9 bases. CDR3 DNA: TGCGCCAGCAGCCAGTCCCCGAGCTCCTACAATGAGCAGTTCTTC. Its protein product is CASSQSPSSYNEQFF.

This chain connects TRBV18 to TRBJ1-1, with TRBD1 matching over 8 bases. Germline V gene data show CDR1 as KGHSH and CDR2 as LQKENI. The V segment lost 5 bases and the J segment 1 base; nucleotides outside the gene matches: 3. This CDR3 comprises 14 residues. This CDR3 reads CASSSGQGNTEAFF. The CDR3 region has the DNA TGTGCCAGCTCATCCGGACAGGGGAACACTGAAGCTTTCTTT.

This chain joins TRBV6-1 and TRBJ2-1; D unclear. The CDR3 is made up of 15 amino acids. V was pared by 0 bases and J by 5 bases, with 11 bases between. CDR1 and CDR2 (germline): MNHNS, SASEGT. CDR3 nucleotide sequence: TGTGCCAGCAGTGAAGCGCTCCGCGCCAACAATGAGCAGTTCTTC. Its translation is CASSEALRANNEQFF.

The J gene is TRBJ2-1, the V gene TRBV4-2, with 14 nucleotides matching TRBD2. The J segment lost 7 bases and the V segment lost 5 bases, leaving 4 bases of the junction unmatched. CDR3 length: 15 residues. The germline CDR1 and CDR2 sequences are LGHNA and YNFKEQ. The CDR3 here is CASSSRLAGGNEQFF. DNA for the CDR3: TGTGCCAGCAGCTCCCGACTAGCGGGAGGGAATGAGCAGTTCTTC.

The chain has TRBV10-3 and TRBJ1-2; D is uncertain. Germline V gene sequence: CDR1 ENHRY, CDR2 SYGVKD. The CDR3 contains 13 residues. V lost 2 bases and J 6 bases, leaving 10 bases between the germline ends. CDR3 nucleotides: TGTGCCATCAGTGAGGTGGGCAGAGATGGCTACACCTTC. Translated, it gives CAISEVGRDGYTF.